This section outlines one T cell receptor beta chain sequence together with its context. The sample originates from a study of technical replicates of blood from a handful of donors. TCRdb's copy holds only in-frame clones and misses some; the assay was immunoSEQ multiplex PCR. The sample holds approximately 73,000 clones, around 96% seen once. The CDR3 runs 12 residues. Germline V gives CDR1 MNHEY, CDR2 SMNVEV (reference sequence). V shed 5 bases and J shed 5 bases, with 7 bases lying between them. Sequences were obtained from T cells isolated from PBMCs. This chain uses TRBV27 with TRBJ2-1, with D hard to call. This TCR was recovered from a human donor in good health. In nucleotides, the CDR3 is TGTGCCAGCAGTCCTTTCGACAATGAGCAGTTCTTC. Translation gives CASSPFDNEQFF.